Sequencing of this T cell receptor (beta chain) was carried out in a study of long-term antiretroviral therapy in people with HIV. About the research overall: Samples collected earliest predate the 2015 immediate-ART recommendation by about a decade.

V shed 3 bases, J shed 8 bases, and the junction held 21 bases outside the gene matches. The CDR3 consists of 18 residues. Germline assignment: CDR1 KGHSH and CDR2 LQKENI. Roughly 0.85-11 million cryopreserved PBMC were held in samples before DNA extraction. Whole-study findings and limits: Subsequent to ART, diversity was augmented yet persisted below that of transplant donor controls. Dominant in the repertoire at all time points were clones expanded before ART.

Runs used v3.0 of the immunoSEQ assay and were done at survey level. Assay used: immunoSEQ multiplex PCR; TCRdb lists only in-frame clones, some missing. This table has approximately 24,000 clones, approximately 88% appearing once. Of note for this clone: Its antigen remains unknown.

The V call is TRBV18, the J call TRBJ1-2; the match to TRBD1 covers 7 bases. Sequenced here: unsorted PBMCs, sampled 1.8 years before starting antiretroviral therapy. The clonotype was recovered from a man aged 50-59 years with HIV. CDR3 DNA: TGTGCCAGCTCACCCCTGCCCCACGGATCGACAGGGATTAAAGGCTACACCTTC. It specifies CASSPLPHGSTGIKGYTF.